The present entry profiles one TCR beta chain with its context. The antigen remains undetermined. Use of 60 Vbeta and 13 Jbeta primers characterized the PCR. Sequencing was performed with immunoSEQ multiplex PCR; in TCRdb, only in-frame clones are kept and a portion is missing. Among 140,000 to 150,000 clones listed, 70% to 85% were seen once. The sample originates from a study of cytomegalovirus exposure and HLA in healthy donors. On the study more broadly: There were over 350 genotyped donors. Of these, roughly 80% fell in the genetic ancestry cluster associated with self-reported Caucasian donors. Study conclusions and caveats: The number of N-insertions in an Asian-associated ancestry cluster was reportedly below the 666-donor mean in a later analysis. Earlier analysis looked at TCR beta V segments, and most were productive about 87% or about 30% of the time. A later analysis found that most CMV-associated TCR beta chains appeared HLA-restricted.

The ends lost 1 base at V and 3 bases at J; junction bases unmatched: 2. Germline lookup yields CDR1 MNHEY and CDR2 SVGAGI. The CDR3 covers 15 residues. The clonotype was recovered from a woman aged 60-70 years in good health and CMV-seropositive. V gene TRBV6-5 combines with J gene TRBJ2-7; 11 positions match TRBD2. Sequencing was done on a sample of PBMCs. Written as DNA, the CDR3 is TGTGCCAGCAGTTACTTCACTAGCGGGAGCTACGAGCAGTACTTC. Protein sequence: CASSYFTSGSYEQYF.